This T cell receptor (beta chain) was profiled in a study of Graves' ophthalmopathy and Graves' hyperthyroidism. Study results and caveats: The authors also found most expanded thyroid clonotypes above 0.001 frequency in blood. A model built from 13 signatures distinguished ophthalmopathy from stable hyperthyroidism with 87.88% sensitivity and approximately 81% specificity.

Germline V CDR1 and CDR2: MNHEY, SVGAGI. V shed 4 bases and J shed 6 bases, with 12 bases lying between them. The CDR3 loop spans 14 amino acids. This clonotype has at least ten counts. Its target is not known. RNA transcripts were the source from which TCR beta CDR3 regions were amplified. A first-round RT-PCR used HTBI primers, followed by a second-round multiplex PCR. TCRdb used MiXCR to reprocess the multiplex PCR reads, holding one entry per CDR3 protein. The data show about 550,000 distinct CDR3 sequences, with about 35% seen just once and less than 4.5% held by the top ten. The sequenced sample was peripheral blood or thyroid tissue (not recorded which). This clonotype was obtained from an adult man with Graves' hyperthyroidism. The V and J genes are TRBV6-5 and TRBJ1-4; TRBD1 might be the D (6 bases). The CDR3: CASSSQGGHEKLFF. The DNA of the CDR3 is TGTGCCAGCAGTTCACAGGGTGGTCATGAAAAACTGTTTTTT.